This T cell receptor beta chain emerged from a study of T cells in tuberculosis. In the study overall: T cells were selected with CD1B tetramers loaded with glucose monomycolate.

Chain pairing is unknown; alpha and beta were sequenced separately. The data were produced by immunoSEQ multiplex PCR, yet TCRdb's version contains in-frame clones alone and is incomplete. This table has 55,000 to 65,000 clones, 80% to 85% appearing once. Cells were sorted from thawed PBMC rested overnight and stained with GMM-loaded CD1B tetramer, viability dye and anti-CD3. The lipid loaded on the CD1B tetramers was C32 glucose monomycolate from Rhodococcus equi. Tetramer-sorted PBMC had been CD14 monocyte-depleted before freezing. Approximately 91,000 tetramer-negative cells were sorted from each donor. Germline CDR1 SGHAT, CDR2 FQNNGV. This CDR3 contains 14 residues. Trimming at V came to 4 bases and at J to 3 bases, leaving 6 bases not matched to a gene.

The V and J genes are TRBV11-2 and TRBJ2-7, with 7 bases aligning to TRBD2. This sequence originates from an adult woman with latent tuberculosis. Sequencing was performed on CD1b-GMM tetramer-negative cells sorted from PBMCs. The CDR3 coding sequence is TGTGCCAGCAGCTCGACTAGCTCTAACTACGAGCAGTACTTC. This codes for CASSSTSSNYEQYF.